Listed below are T cell receptor beta chains from one sample, sequenced in a study of blood T cell repertoires in COVID-19. The table came from immunoSEQ multiplex PCR; TCRdb's copy has only in-frame clones and leaves some out. This table holds about 140,000 clones, 84% found once. Sequencing was carried out using peripheral blood. These receptors were obtained from a man aged 55 to 69 with active or convalescent COVID-19. The CDR3 runs from the conserved cysteine through the conserved F or W. The D gene is left open where the match is weak.

>TRBV27|-|TRBJ1-5
CASSPVGRSNQPQHF
TGTGCCAGCAGTCCCGTTGGCCGTAGCAATCAGCCCCAGCATTTT
>TRBV19|-|TRBJ1-5
CASSSQGWSNQPQHF
TGTGCCAGTAGTTCACAGGGTTGGAGCAATCAGCCCCAGCATTTT
>TRBV11-2|-|TRBJ1-5
CASSLVRGHQPQHF
TGTGCCAGCAGCTTAGTCAGGGGACATCAGCCCCAGCATTTT
>TRBV18|TRBD1|TRBJ2-6
CASSPQGARKGGANVLTF
TGTGCCAGCTCACCGCAGGGGGCGCGAAAGGGTGGGGCCAACGTCCTGACTTTC
>TRBV15|-|TRBJ2-3
CATSRDFLVSGTDTQYF
TGTGCCACCAGCAGAGATTTCTTAGTTAGCGGCACAGATACGCAGTATTTT
>TRBV14|-|TRBJ1-1
CATKGGDPRTEAFF
TGTGCCACCAAGGGAGGGGACCCGCGCACTGAAGCTTTCTTT
>TRBV6-5|TRBD2|TRBJ2-5
CASSGGVWETQYF
TGTGCCAGCAGCGGGGGGGTTTGGGAGACCCAGTACTTC
>TRBV7-2|-|TRBJ1-1
CASSLNTHGAGTEAFF
TGTGCCAGCAGCTTAAACACCCACGGCGCAGGTACTGAAGCTTTCTTT
>TRBV2|TRBD2|TRBJ2-1
CATLGGSSSYNEQFF
TGTGCCACCCTGGGAGGGTCGAGCTCCTACAATGAGCAGTTCTTC
>TRBV11-2|-|TRBJ1-4
CASSTITGFLEKLFF
TGTGCCAGCAGCACTATAACAGGGTTCTTGGAAAAACTGTTTTTT
>TRBV19|-|TRBJ1-5
CASSRGGNQPQHF
TGTGCCAGTAGCCGCGGCGGCAATCAGCCCCAGCATTTT
>TRBV5-1|TRBD2|TRBJ2-5
CASRSSGGKETQYF
TGCGCCAGCAGGTCCTCGGGAGGGAAAGAGACCCAGTACTTC